These 9 T cell receptor beta chains were all obtained from the same sample, sequenced in a study of blood T cell repertoires in COVID-19. Here immunoSEQ multiplex PCR was the method, and the copy in TCRdb shows in-frame clones only, minus some. In the table there are more than 200,000 clones, approximately 83% of which are singletons. Sequencing used peripheral blood. These TCRs come from a middle-aged woman with active or convalescent COVID-19.

The V call is TRBV9, the J call TRBJ1-1; no definite D call. The CDR3 runs 12 residues. V lost 4 bases, J lost 5 bases, and 9 bases lay in between. Per the germline V gene, CDR1 is SGDLS and CDR2 is YYNGEE. The CDR3 DNA follows: TGTGCCAGCAGCCCAACGAGGACTGAAGCTTTCTTT. Translating it yields CASSPTRTEAFF.

The chain combines TRBV5-6 with TRBJ1-1; D unclear. Germline V gene data show CDR1 as SGHDT and CDR2 as YYEEEE. The CDR3 contains 15 residues. V lost 4 bases, J lost 5 bases, and 18 bases lay in between. CDR3 nucleotides: TGTGCCAGCAGCCCACCACCTTACACGGGGACTGAAGCTTTCTTT. It encodes CASSPPPYTGTEAFF.

The V gene is TRBV7-9, the J gene TRBJ2-1, with D possibly being TRBD2 (6 bases). Trimming took 4 bases from V and 0 from J, leaving 16 bases between them. This CDR3 spans 17 amino acids. Germline V CDR1 and CDR2: SEHNR, FQNEAQ (reference sequence). CDR3 residues: CASSSNPSASSYNEQFF. The CDR3 DNA follows: TGTGCCAGCAGCTCTAATCCTAGCGCCAGCTCCTACAATGAGCAGTTCTTC.

V gene TRBV30 combines with J gene TRBJ2-7; a weak D match, TRBD1 (6 bases). Germline loops: CDR1 GTSNPN, CDR2 SVGIG (reference sequence). The V end lost 5 bases, the J end lost 2 bases, and 25 bases lay between the germline ends. This CDR3 region has 17 residues. The DNA of the CDR3 is TGTGCCTGGGGAATTGGAGTTTTTGGACAGAATCCCTACGAGCAGTACTTC. Its protein product is CAWGIGVFGQNPYEQYF.

The chain is built from TRBV6-5 and TRBJ2-5; 7 nucleotides agree with TRBD2. Germline CDR1 reads MNHEY; CDR2 reads SVGAGI. The J segment lost 5 bases and the V segment lost 2 bases, leaving 5 bases of the junction unmatched. This CDR3 is 14 amino acids long. The CDR3 sequence: CASSYGGERETQYF. The CDR3 DNA reads as TGTGCCAGCAGTTACGGGGGGGAGAGGGAGACCCAGTACTTC.

The chain joins TRBV7-3 to TRBJ2-5; D may be TRBD2 (6 bases). The germline V gene has CDR1 SGHTA and CDR2 FQGTGA. This CDR3 comprises 16 residues. The germline V and J ends were trimmed by 0 bases and 5 bases, with 16 bases remaining between them. In DNA, the CDR3 is TGTGCCAGCAGCTTAACCGGCGGGACCCTGGGGGAGACCCAGTACTTC. Translated: CASSLTGGTLGETQYF.

There are many counts of this clone. This rearrangement joins TRBV2 to TRBJ2-2, with D possibly TRBD1 on 5 matching bases. This CDR3 region has 14 residues. V was cut by 4 bases and J by 4 bases, with 10 bases left in between. From germline, CDR1 is SNHLY and CDR2 FYNNEI. The CDR3 sequence is CASSGPQGTGELFF. DNA for the CDR3: TGTGCCAGCAGTGGACCCCAGGGCACCGGGGAGCTGTTTTTT.

This rearrangement joins TRBV29-1 to TRBJ2-1; 8 positions agree with TRBD2. The germline CDR1 and CDR2 sequences are SQVTM and ANQGSEA. V shed 6 bases and J 7 bases; nucleotides not matched to a gene: 2. The CDR3 covers 11 residues. CDR3 residues: CSVVAGNEQFF. CDR3 DNA: TGCAGCGTAGTAGCGGGAAATGAGCAGTTCTTC.

Only a few counts were recorded for this clone. This sequence joins TRBV7-6 and TRBJ1-2, with a possible D match to TRBD1 (5 bases). V was shortened by 1 base and J by 2 bases, with 14 bases between the two germline ends. Germline V lookup: CDR1 SGHVS, CDR2 FNYEAQ. The length of the CDR3 is 16 residues. In DNA, the CDR3 is TGTGCCAGCAGCTTAGATGTCCAGGGCCTCAACTATGGCTACACCTTC. Translating gives CASSLDVQGLNYGYTF.